This is a list of T cell receptor beta chains from one sample in a study of T cell repertoires in cytomegalovirus infection. Using its own MiXCR run on the reads, TCRdb lists one record per CDR3 protein. The table lists some 100,000 distinct CDR3 sequences, around 28% of them singletons. Their antigen targets remain unknown. This material consisted of CD8+ T cells from cultured PBMCs, taken from culture after CMV antigen stimulation. The receptors were sampled from a human donor in good health (CMV status not recorded). Some clones in this sample may be carry-over from other donors' samples. CDR3s include the opening cysteine and the closing phenylalanine or tryptophan. The D gene is left open where the match is weak. Clone size is not always given. Where it is, it says once, few, many or a class for expanded clones.

d_gene | abundance | j_gene | v_gene | CDR3nt | CDR3aa
TRBD1 | - | TRBJ2-7 | TRBV12-3/TRBV12-4 | TGTGCCAGCAGCTCTGACAGGGATACCCTCTACGAGCAGTACTTC | CASSSDRDTLYEQYF
TRBD1 | many | TRBJ2-7 | TRBV12-3/TRBV12-4 | TGTGCCAGCAGCCCAGGGGGCTGGGGGTACGAGCAGTACTTC | CASSPGGWGYEQYF
- | - | TRBJ2-1 | TRBV12-3/TRBV12-4 | TGTGCCAGCAATCCTGAGGACAGCAATGAGCAGTTCTTC | CASNPEDSNEQFF
TRBD1 | many | TRBJ1-5 | TRBV12-3/TRBV12-4 | TGTGCCAGCAGTCCAGGGACAGGGGAACCTGGGCCCCAGCATTTT | CASSPGTGEPGPQHF
- | few | TRBJ1-4 | TRBV6-1 | TGTGCCAGCACCCTAACCGGTGGGAATCAGGAAAAACTGTTTTTT | CASTLTGGNQEKLFF
- | - | TRBJ2-2 | TRBV28 | TGTGCCAGCAGTTTCCTTGCGAACACCGGGGAGCTGTTTTTT | CASSFLANTGELFF
- | - | TRBJ1-2 | TRBV6-1 | TGTGCCAGCAGTGAGGACACTTTCTACTATGGCTACACCTTC | CASSEDTFYYGYTF
TRBD2 | many | TRBJ2-3 | TRBV7-6 | TGTGCCAGCAAACCGGGACTAGCGGGGGAGACCACAGATACGCAGTATTTT | CASKPGLAGETTDTQYF
TRBD1 | - | TRBJ1-2 | TRBV19 | TGTGCCAGTAGTATTCAGACAGGGGGTCATGGCTACACCTTC | CASSIQTGGHGYTF
- | many | TRBJ2-5 | TRBV7-2 | TGTGCCAGCAGCTTAGCGGGGGGGGCCCAAGAGACCCAGTACTTC | CASSLAGGAQETQYF
- | - | TRBJ2-1 | TRBV5-1 | TGCGCCAGCACCCTTGGGGAGGGGGCTAACAATGAGCAGTTCTTC | CASTLGEGANNEQFF
TRBD1 | - | TRBJ1-1 | TRBV28 | TGTGCCAGCAGTCTCCGGGACAGGGGCTTGAACACTGAAGCTTTCTTT | CASSLRDRGLNTEAFF
- | - | TRBJ2-2 | TRBV19 | TGTGCCAGTAGTATAAGAGGGGGGGGACCAACGAACACCGGGGAGCTGTTTTTT | CASSIRGGGPTNTGELFF
- | - | TRBJ2-5 | TRBV7-9 | TGTGCCAGCAGCTCCGGGGTAGCATCTCAAGAGACCCAGTACTTC | CASSSGVASQETQYF
TRBD1 | - | TRBJ2-5 | TRBV5-1 | TGCGCCAGCACACCAGGGGGTGTTCCCCAAGAGACCCAGTACTTC | CASTPGGVPQETQYF
- | few | TRBJ2-7 | TRBV12-3/TRBV12-4 | TGTGCCAGCAGTTTTAAGCCTAGGGGGGTCGGCGAGCAGTACTTC | CASSFKPRGVGEQYF
- | - | TRBJ2-5 | TRBV19 | TGTGCCAGTAGCGTTGGCGGGACAGGAGTCGGGACTAACTTC | CASSVGGTGVGTNF
TRBD1 | - | TRBJ1-6 | TRBV7-4 | TGTGCCAGCAGCTTTCCGGGACAGCCACTCTATAATTCACCCCTCCACTTT | CASSFPGQPLYNSPLHF
TRBD2 | - | TRBJ2-5 | TRBV28 | TGTGCCAGCAGTTCCCGACTAGCCCAAGAGACCCAGTACTTC | CASSSRLAQETQYF
TRBD2 | few | TRBJ2-3 | TRBV11-2 | TGTGCCAGCAGCTTAGGGAGCGGGGGGCCCACAGATACGCAGTATTTT | CASSLGSGGPTDTQYF
TRBD1 | - | TRBJ1-3 | TRBV7-9 | TGTGCCAGCGAGGGGGCCCCCTCTGGAAACACCATATATTTT | CASEGAPSGNTIYF
- | - | TRBJ2-7 | TRBV4-1 | TGCGCCAGCAGCCAAATCAGGGAGGACGAGCAGTACTTC | CASSQIREDEQYF
- | - | TRBJ2-3 | TRBV4-1 | TGCGCCAGCAGCTCCACAGATACGCAGTATTTT | CASSSTDTQYF
TRBD1 | - | TRBJ1-2 | TRBV7-9 | TGTGCCAGCAGTCAGGACAGGGCCGCTAACTATGGCTACACCTTC | CASSQDRAANYGYTF
- | - | TRBJ1-1 | TRBV7-4 | TGTGCCAGCAGCCCCGGACAGATGAACGCTGAAGCTTTCTTT | CASSPGQMNAEAFF
TRBD2 | many | TRBJ2-3 | TRBV7-8 | TGTGCCAGCAGCTTAGTTACTAGCGGGTCCACAGATACGCAGTATTTT | CASSLVTSGSTDTQYF
- | few | TRBJ2-3 | TRBV4-2 | TGTGCCAGCAGCCAGGGGGGGCGCACAGATACGCAGTATTTT | CASSQGGRTDTQYF
- | - | TRBJ2-3 | TRBV27 | TGTGCCAGCAGCCACAAGCCCGGGACCTACACAGATACGCAGTATTTT | CASSHKPGTYTDTQYF
- | few | TRBJ1-1 | TRBV12-3/TRBV12-4 | TGTGCCAGCAATCGGGGGCGGCATACTGAAGCTTTCTTT | CASNRGRHTEAFF
- | few | TRBJ2-7 | TRBV20-1 | TGCAGTGCTAGGGCAGCTGAAGAGCAGTACTTC | CSARAAEEQYF
- | - | TRBJ2-7 | TRBV11-1 | TGTGCCAGCAGCTTAATTGGCGTAGGAGACGAGCAGTACTTC | CASSLIGVGDEQYF
- | many | TRBJ1-4 | TRBV7-2 | TGTGCCAGCAGCCTTTTAATCTTCAATGAAAAACTGTTTTTT | CASSLLIFNEKLFF
TRBD1 | - | TRBJ2-7 | TRBV7-3 | TGTGCCAGCAGCTTTATACAGGGGGACCACGAGCAGTACTTC | CASSFIQGDHEQYF
- | - | TRBJ2-7 | TRBV7-9 | TGTGCCACCAGTCGGGGCTCCTACGAGCAGTACTTC | CATSRGSYEQYF
- | many | TRBJ1-1 | TRBV4-1 | TGCGCCAGCAGCCTGGCGTTGAACACTGAAGCTTTCTTT | CASSLALNTEAFF
- | many | TRBJ2-1 | TRBV7-2 | TGTGCCAGCAGCTTAAATCGTCTGGGGGCGGATGAGCAGTTCTTC | CASSLNRLGADEQFF
- | few | TRBJ2-1 | TRBV12-3/TRBV12-4 | TGTGCCAGCAGTTTTCGTGAGGATGAGCAGTTCTTC | CASSFREDEQFF
- | - | TRBJ1-5 | TRBV5-5 | TGTGCCAGCAGCTTGTTCGGGGGCCGGGAGCCCCAGCATTTT | CASSLFGGREPQHF
TRBD2 | once | TRBJ2-1 | TRBV19 | TGTGCCAGTAGTATGGGACTAGCGGGGGGGCTTGAGCAGTTCTTC | CASSMGLAGGLEQFF
TRBD2 | many | TRBJ2-4 | TRBV28 | TGTGCCAGCAGTCCAGGGACTAGCGGGGGTTCCCTGCTGTCCAAAAACATTCAGTACTTC | CASSPGTSGGSLLSKNIQYF
TRBD1 | few | TRBJ1-3 | TRBV28 | TGTGCCAGCCTTACTCGGGACAGGGGACCCTCTGGAAACACCATATATTTT | CASLTRDRGPSGNTIYF
TRBD2 | few | TRBJ2-1 | TRBV7-6 | TGTGCCAGCAGCTTGGGACTAGCGGGGGTTGAGCAGTTCTTC | CASSLGLAGVEQFF
- | - | TRBJ2-7 | TRBV7-6 | TGTGCCAGCAGCTTAGCGGGCAGTTCATTTTACGAGCAGTACTTC | CASSLAGSSFYEQYF
- | few | TRBJ2-7 | TRBV5-1 | TGCGCCAGCAGCTTCGCGAACACAGGATACGAGCAGTACTTC | CASSFANTGYEQYF
- | - | TRBJ2-7 | TRBV11-1 | TGTGCCAGCAGCCCCGGTGCCCACGAGCAGTACTTC | CASSPGAHEQYF
- | few | TRBJ1-2 | TRBV19 | TGTGCCAGTAGATACACGGGCTACCTCTATGGCTACACCTTC | CASRYTGYLYGYTF
TRBD1 | - | TRBJ2-7 | TRBV19 | TGTGCCAGTACCCCGGGACAGAGTTACTACGAGCAGTACTTC | CASTPGQSYYEQYF
- | - | TRBJ1-6 | TRBV7-6 | TGTGCCAGCAGCCACCCCATGCCGCTCGGGAATTCACCCCTCCACTTT | CASSHPMPLGNSPLHF
- | - | TRBJ1-5 | TRBV2 | TGTGCCAGCAGTCCGGGGCAGGCTAATCAGCCCCAGCATTTT | CASSPGQANQPQHF
- | - | TRBJ1-4 | TRBV12-3/TRBV12-4 | TGTGCCAGCACCCCCTCTCTTGAAAAACTGTTTTTT | CASTPSLEKLFF
- | - | TRBJ2-2 | TRBV12-3/TRBV12-4 | TGTGCCAGCAGTTTCGGGCAGGCTGGTACCGGGGAGCTGTTTTTT | CASSFGQAGTGELFF
- | - | TRBJ2-7 | TRBV7-9 | TGTGCCAGCAGCTTACCGGGCGCAGGGCTCTACGAGCAGTACTTC | CASSLPGAGLYEQYF
- | - | TRBJ2-3 | TRBV14 | TGTGCCAGCAGCCAAGTAGCACGTAGCACAGATACGCAGTATTTT | CASSQVARSTDTQYF
- | - | TRBJ2-7 | TRBV19 | TGTGCCAGTAGTTTCTTCGGGGGGCCCTCCTACGAGCAGTACTTC | CASSFFGGPSYEQYF
- | - | TRBJ2-3 | TRBV9 | TGTGCCAGCAGCGTAGAGGGCACAGATACGCAGTATTTT | CASSVEGTDTQYF
- | - | TRBJ2-3 | TRBV6-5 | TGTGCCAGCAGCGAGGAGGGGGGGCTCACAGATACGCAGTATTTT | CASSEEGGLTDTQYF
- | - | TRBJ1-1 | TRBV18 | TGTGCCAGCTCACCGTACGACGGTGGAACTGAAGCTTTCTTT | CASSPYDGGTEAFF
TRBD2 | - | TRBJ2-1 | TRBV5-1 | TGCGCCAGCACCATCGGACTAGCGGGGGTAGGGGAGCAGTTCTTC | CASTIGLAGVGEQFF